This T cell receptor beta chain was captured by sequencing in a study of shared clonotypes between healthy human individuals. On the study more broadly: Each donor's CD4 naive and CD4 memory cells filled three plates apiece, CD8 naive two, and CD8 memory one. The study, taken as a whole, reports: The generation probabilities recorded for non-shared clonotypes fell below those of clonotypes shared by all four donors.

About this clone: Antigen unknown.

Looked up from germline, CDR1 is MRHNA and CDR2 is SNTAGT. The CDR3 runs to 16 residues. Losses at the gene ends were 4 bases for V and 1 base for J; bases not matched to a gene: 10. The naive CD8 subset, CD45RO-negative cells positively selected for CCR7, excluded terminally differentiated effector memory CD45RA+ cells. Only Caucasian adults living in Nashville, Tennessee served as donors. This table comes from immunoSEQ multiplex PCR, and its TCRdb copy is limited to in-frame clones, with some not included. The sample lists around 1.9 million clones; about 93% were seen once. The receptor was isolated from a man aged 18 to 35 in good health. Some clones in this sample may be carry-over from other donors' samples. The chain combines TRBV6-4 with TRBJ2-7; 7 bases are shared with TRBD1. The sequencing input was naive CD8+ T cells from PBMCs. The CDR3 loop reads CASSVPDRAKSYEQYF. As DNA, the CDR3 is TGTGCCAGCAGTGTACCCGACAGGGCGAAGTCCTACGAGCAGTACTTC.